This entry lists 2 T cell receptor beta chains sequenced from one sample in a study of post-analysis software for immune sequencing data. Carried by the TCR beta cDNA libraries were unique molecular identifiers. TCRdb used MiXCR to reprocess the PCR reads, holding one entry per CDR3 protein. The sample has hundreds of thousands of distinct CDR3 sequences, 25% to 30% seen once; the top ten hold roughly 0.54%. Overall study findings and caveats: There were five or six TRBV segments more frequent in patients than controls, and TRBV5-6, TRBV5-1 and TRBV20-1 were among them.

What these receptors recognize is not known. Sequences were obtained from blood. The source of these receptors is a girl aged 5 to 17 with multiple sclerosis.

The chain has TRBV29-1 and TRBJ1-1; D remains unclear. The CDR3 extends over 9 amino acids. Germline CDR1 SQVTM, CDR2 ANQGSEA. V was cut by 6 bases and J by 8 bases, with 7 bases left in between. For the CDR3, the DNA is TGCAGCGTGCAGAGGGAAGCTTTCTTT. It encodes CSVQREAFF.

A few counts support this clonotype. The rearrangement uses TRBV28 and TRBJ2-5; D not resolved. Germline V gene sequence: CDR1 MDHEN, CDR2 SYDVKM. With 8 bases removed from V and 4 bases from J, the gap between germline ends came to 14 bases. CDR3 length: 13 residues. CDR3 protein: CASQGPFGETQYF. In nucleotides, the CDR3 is TGTGCCAGCCAAGGCCCGTTTGGAGAGACCCAGTACTTC.